This T cell receptor beta chain was found in a study of cytomegalovirus exposure and HLA in healthy donors. General study findings and limits: The study flagged approximately 180 TCR beta chains as cytomegalovirus-associated. What was likely a sequencing artifact was a cluster of highly shared sequence variants.

Regarding this clone: No antigen is known for it.

PCR used 60 Vbeta primers and 13 Jbeta primers. This table comes from immunoSEQ multiplex PCR, and its TCRdb copy is limited to in-frame clones, with some not included. There are some 150,000 clones in the sample; roughly 80% occur only once, and 2% to 2.5% lies in the top ten. The V segment lost 5 bases and the J segment 4 bases; nucleotides outside the gene matches: 4. The germline CDR1 and CDR2 sequences are MNHEY and SVGAGI. The CDR3 contains 13 residues. The source is a boy younger than 10 in good health and CMV-seronegative. Sequenced sample: PBMCs. The V call is TRBV6-5, the J call TRBJ1-2; 7 bases are shared with TRBD1. The CDR3 loop is CASSRDSSYGYTF. The CDR3 nucleotides read TGTGCCAGCAGTCGGGACAGCTCCTATGGCTACACCTTC.